This T cell receptor (beta chain) was observed in a study of CD8+ T cells in alopecia areata. Regarding the study as a whole: Across lesional scalp, and particularly alopecia totalis/universalis, clonality surpassed that of normal scalp.

Following RNA extraction, reverse transcription yielded cDNA that acted as the sequencing template. Clones were read by immunoSEQ multiplex PCR, and TCRdb kept only the in-frame ones, dropping some. Among about 150,000 clones, over 70% were seen once, and the ten largest hold less than 15%. The CDR3 contains 16 residues. CDR1 is LGHNA and CDR2 is YNFKEQ in the germline V gene. V shed 0 bases and J 3 bases; nucleotides not matched to a gene: 6. As for this clone: Its antigen remains unknown.

This material consisted of CD8+ T cells sorted from blood, taken at week 0. The chain is built from TRBV4-2 and TRBJ2-7, with 9 bases aligning to TRBD2. This TCR came from a human donor with alopecia areata. For the CDR3, the DNA is TGTGCCAGCAGCCAAGAAGATTCTAGCGGGAACTACGAGCAGTACTTC. This codes for CASSQEDSSGNYEQYF.